These 3 T cell receptor beta chains share one sample of origin, sequenced in a study of neurological immune-mediated disorders. TCRdb fed the 5' RACE reads into MiXCR, producing one record per CDR3 protein. This table has tens of thousands of distinct CDR3 sequences, roughly 3.5% appearing once. Sequenced: PBMCs. The receptors stem from a woman aged 45-59 years with multiple sclerosis.

This clonotype was seen repeatedly, ten times or more. The chain uses TRBV27 and TRBJ1-5; TRBD1 is a possible D gene (6 bases). From germline, CDR1 is MNHEY and CDR2 SMNVEV (reference sequence). CDR3 length: 15 residues. Trimming stripped 5 bases from V and 1 base from J, with 12 bases between. The CDR3 reads CASSAQGRSNQPQHF. The DNA for the CDR3 is TGTGCCAGCAGTGCACAGGGCAGGAGCAATCAGCCCCAGCATTTT.

This clonotype was detected many times. The chain is built from TRBV5-1 and TRBJ2-5; D assignment may be TRBD1 or TRBD2 (6 bases each). Germline CDR1 SGHRS, CDR2 YFSETQ. Trimming pared 0 bases from V and 4 bases from J, leaving 10 bases between. The CDR3 extends over 14 amino acids. The CDR3 nucleotides read TGCGCCAGCAGCTTGGAGGGGGGCCCAGAGACCCAGTACTTC. Its translation is CASSLEGGPETQYF.

The chain recombines TRBV28 with TRBJ1-2; 7 positions match TRBD1. The CDR3 is 15 amino acids. Trimming cost V 1 base and J 8 bases; bases outside gene matches: 10. Germline CDR1 reads MDHEN; CDR2 reads SYDVKM. Here the CDR3 DNA reads TGTGCCAGCAGTTTATTGGCTAGACAGGGAGAAGGCTACACCTTC. Translating gives CASSLLARQGEGYTF.